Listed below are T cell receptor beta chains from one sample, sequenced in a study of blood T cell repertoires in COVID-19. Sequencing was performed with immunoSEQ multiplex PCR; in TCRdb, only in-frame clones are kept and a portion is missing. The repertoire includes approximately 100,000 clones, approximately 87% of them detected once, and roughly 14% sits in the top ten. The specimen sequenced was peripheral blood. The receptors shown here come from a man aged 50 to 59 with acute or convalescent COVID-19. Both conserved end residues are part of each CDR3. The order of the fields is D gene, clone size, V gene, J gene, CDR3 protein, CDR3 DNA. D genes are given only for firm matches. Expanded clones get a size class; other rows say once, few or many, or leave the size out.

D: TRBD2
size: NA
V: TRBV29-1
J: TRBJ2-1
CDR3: CSAAGVPGNEQFF
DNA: TGCAGCGCAGCGGGAGTCCCGGGCAATGAGCAGTTCTTC

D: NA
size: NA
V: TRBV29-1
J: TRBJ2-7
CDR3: CSVRVQEGYEQYF
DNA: TGCAGCGTCAGGGTCCAGGAGGGCTACGAGCAGTACTTC

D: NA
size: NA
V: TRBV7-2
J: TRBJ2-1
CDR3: CASSLAKQGNEQFF
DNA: TGTGCCAGCAGCTTAGCGAAGCAGGGCAATGAGCAGTTCTTC

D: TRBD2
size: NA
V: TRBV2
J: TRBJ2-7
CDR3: CASRGLAGSSYEQYF
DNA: TGTGCCAGCAGAGGACTAGCGGGGAGCTCCTACGAGCAGTACTTC

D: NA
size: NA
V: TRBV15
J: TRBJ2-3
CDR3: CATSRTFAGEDTQYF
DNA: TGTGCCACCAGCAGAACGTTCGCAGGGGAAGATACGCAGTATTTT

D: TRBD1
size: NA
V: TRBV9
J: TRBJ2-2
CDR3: CASSAGTGYANTGELFF
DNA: TGTGCCAGCAGCGCCGGGACAGGGTACGCGAACACCGGGGAGCTGTTTTTT

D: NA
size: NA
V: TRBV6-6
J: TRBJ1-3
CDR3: CASSYSLNTIYF
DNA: TGTGCCAGCAGTTACTCCCTAAACACCATATATTTT

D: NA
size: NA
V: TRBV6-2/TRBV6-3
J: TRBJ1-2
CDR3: CASSYSGQGKDYGYTF
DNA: TGTGCCAGCAGTTACTCTGGGCAGGGGAAGGACTATGGCTACACCTTC

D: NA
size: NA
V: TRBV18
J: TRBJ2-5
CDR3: CASSGGAGPQETQYF
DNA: TGTGCCAGCTCCGGTGGGGCAGGGCCTCAAGAGACCCAGTACTTC

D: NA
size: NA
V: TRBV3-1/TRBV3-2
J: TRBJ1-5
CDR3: CASSQSGLSNQPQHF
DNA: TGTGCCAGCAGCCAGTCGGGACTGAGCAATCAGCCCCAGCATTTT

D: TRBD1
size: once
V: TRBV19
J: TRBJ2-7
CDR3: CASSIDRAYEQYF
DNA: TGTGCCAGTAGTATCGACAGGGCCTACGAGCAGTACTTC

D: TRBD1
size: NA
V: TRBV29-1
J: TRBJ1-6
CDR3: CSGRTGANSPLHF
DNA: TGCAGCGGTCGGACAGGGGCGAATTCACCCCTCCACTTT

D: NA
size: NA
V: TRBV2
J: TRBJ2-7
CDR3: CASGRRLFYEQYF
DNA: TGTGCCAGCGGGAGGCGACTTTTCTACGAGCAGTACTTC

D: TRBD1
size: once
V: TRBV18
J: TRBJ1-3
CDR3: CASSPQGAISGNTIYF
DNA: TGTGCCAGCTCACCACAGGGGGCGATCTCTGGAAACACCATATATTTT

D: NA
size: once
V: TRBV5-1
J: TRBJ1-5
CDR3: CYPGHPRPKGYQPQHF
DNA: TGCTACCCGGGACACCCGCGCCCAAAGGGCTATCAGCCCCAGCATTTT

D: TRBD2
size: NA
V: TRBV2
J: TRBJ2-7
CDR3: CASSLLAGSYEQYF
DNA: TGTGCCAGCAGTTTACTAGCGGGGTCCTACGAGCAGTACTTC

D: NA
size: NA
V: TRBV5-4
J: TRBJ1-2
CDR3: CASSLAGSLYGYTF
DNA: TGTGCCAGCAGCTTGGCAGGAAGCCTCTATGGCTACACCTTC

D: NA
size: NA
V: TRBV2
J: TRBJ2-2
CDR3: CAIPGLNTGELFF
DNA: TGTGCCATACCGGGACTGAACACCGGGGAGCTGTTTTTT

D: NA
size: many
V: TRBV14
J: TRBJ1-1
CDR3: CASSQGGRGEAFF
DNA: TGTGCCAGCAGCCAAGGAGGTAGGGGTGAAGCTTTCTTT

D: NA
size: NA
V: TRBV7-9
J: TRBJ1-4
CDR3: CASSLGRGEKLFF
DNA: TGTGCCAGCAGCTTAGGTCGGGGTGAAAAACTGTTTTTT

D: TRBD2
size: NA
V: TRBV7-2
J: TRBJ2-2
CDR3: CASSQKRGRGNTGELFF
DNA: TGTGCCAGCAGCCAGAAGCGGGGACGGGGGAACACCGGGGAGCTGTTTTTT

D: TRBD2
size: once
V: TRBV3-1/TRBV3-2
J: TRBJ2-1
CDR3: CASSQAAGLADHNEQFF
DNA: TGTGCCAGCAGCCAAGCTGCCGGACTAGCGGACCACAATGAGCAGTTCTTC

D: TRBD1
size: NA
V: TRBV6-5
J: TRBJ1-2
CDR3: CASSYLPGQRDGYTF
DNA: TGTGCCAGCAGTTACTTACCGGGACAGAGAGATGGCTACACCTTC

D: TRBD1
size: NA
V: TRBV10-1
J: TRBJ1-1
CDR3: CASSVDRDTEAFF
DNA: TGCGCCAGCAGTGTGGACAGGGACACTGAAGCTTTCTTT

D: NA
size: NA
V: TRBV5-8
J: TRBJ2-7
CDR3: CASSPGSANSYEQYF
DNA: TGTGCCAGCAGCCCAGGATCTGCCAACTCCTACGAGCAGTACTTC

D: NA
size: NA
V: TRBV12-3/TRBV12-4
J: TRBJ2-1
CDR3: CASSNGNNEQFF
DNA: TGTGCCAGCAGTAATGGCAACAATGAGCAGTTCTTC

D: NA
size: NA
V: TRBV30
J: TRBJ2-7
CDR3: CAWSASSRAEQYF
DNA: TGTGCCTGGAGCGCTTCTTCCAGGGCTGAGCAGTACTTC

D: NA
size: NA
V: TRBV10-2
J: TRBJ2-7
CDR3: CASSVVRNHEQYF
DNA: TGCGCCAGCAGTGTCGTCAGGAACCACGAGCAGTACTTC

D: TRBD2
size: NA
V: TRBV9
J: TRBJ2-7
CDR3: CASSVGTSPVYEQYF
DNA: TGTGCCAGCAGCGTAGGGACTAGTCCTGTGTACGAGCAGTACTTC

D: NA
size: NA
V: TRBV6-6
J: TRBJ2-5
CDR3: CASSRGETQYF
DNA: TGTGCCAGCAGCCGCGGGGAGACCCAGTACTTC

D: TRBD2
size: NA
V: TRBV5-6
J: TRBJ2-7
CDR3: CASSFRASGSYEQYF
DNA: TGTGCCAGCAGCTTTAGGGCTAGCGGGAGCTACGAGCAGTACTTC

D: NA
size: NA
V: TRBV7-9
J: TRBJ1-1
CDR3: CASSSGTEAFF
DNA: TGTGCCAGCAGCTCCGGCACTGAAGCTTTCTTT

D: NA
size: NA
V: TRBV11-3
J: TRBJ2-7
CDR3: CASSKNMASYEQYF
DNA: TGTGCCAGCAGCAAGAACATGGCCTCCTACGAGCAGTACTTC

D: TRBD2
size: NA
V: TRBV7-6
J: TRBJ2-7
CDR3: CASSLSASGRARTYEQYF
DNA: TGTGCCAGCAGCTTATCGGCTAGCGGGAGGGCCCGCACCTACGAGCAGTACTTC

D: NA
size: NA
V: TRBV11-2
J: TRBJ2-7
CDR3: CASSLGAGSHYEQYF
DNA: TGTGCCAGCAGCTTAGGGGCAGGATCACACTACGAGCAGTACTTC

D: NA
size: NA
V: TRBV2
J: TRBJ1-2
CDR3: CASSESGDGYTF
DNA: TGTGCCAGCAGTGAAAGCGGAGATGGCTACACCTTC

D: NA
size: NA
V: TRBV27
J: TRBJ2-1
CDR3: CASRNRGGYNEQFF
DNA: TGTGCCAGCAGGAACAGGGGGGGCTACAATGAGCAGTTCTTC

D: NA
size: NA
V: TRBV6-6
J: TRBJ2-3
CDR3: CASSYSGADTQYF
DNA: TGTGCCAGCAGTTACTCAGGGGCAGATACGCAGTATTTT

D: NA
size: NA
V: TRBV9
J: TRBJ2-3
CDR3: CASSPQVADTQYF
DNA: TGTGCCAGCAGCCCACAGGTTGCAGATACGCAGTATTTT

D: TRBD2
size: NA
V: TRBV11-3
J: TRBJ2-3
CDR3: CASSPGTSRTDTQYF
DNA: TGTGCCAGCAGTCCCGGGACTAGTCGCACAGATACGCAGTATTTT

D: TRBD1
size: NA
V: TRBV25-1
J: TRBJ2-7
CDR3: CASRRDSYEQYF
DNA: TGTGCCAGCAGGAGGGACAGCTACGAGCAGTACTTC

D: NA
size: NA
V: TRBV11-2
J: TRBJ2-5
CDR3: CASSLGWGEQETQYF
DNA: TGTGCCAGCAGCTTAGGGTGGGGGGAACAAGAGACCCAGTACTTC

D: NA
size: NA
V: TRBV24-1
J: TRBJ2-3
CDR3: CAAGQTTDTQYF
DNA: TGTGCCGCGGGACAGACCACAGATACGCAGTATTTT

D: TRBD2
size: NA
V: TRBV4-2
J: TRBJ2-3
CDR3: CASSLQRDGSDTQYF
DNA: TGTGCCAGCAGCCTTCAGCGGGATGGTTCAGATACGCAGTATTTT

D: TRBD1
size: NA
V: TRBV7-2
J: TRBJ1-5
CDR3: CASSLWTGDQPQHF
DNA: TGTGCCAGCAGCTTATGGACAGGCGATCAGCCCCAGCATTTT

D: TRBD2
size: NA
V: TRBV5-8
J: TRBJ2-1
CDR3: CASSTPTSGRGHNEQFF
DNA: TGTGCCAGCAGCACCCCGACTAGCGGGAGGGGCCACAATGAGCAGTTCTTC

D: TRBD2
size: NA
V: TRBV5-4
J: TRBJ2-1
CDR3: CASRPGTSIANEQFF
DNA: TGTGCCAGCAGACCCGGGACTAGCATTGCCAATGAGCAGTTCTTC

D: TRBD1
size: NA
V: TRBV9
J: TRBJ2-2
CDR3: CASSETGAPGELFF
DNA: TGTGCCAGCAGCGAGACAGGGGCTCCCGGGGAGCTGTTTTTT

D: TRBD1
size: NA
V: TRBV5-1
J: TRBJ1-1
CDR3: CASSLAGGNTEAFF
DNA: TGCGCCAGCAGCTTGGCAGGGGGGAACACTGAAGCTTTCTTT

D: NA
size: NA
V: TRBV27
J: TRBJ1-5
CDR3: CASSLRLVGQPQHF
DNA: TGTGCCAGCAGTCTACGCCTCGTCGGTCAGCCCCAGCATTTT

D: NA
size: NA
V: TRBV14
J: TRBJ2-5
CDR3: CASSAYGQPGRETQYF
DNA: TGTGCCAGCAGCGCCTACGGACAGCCTGGAAGGGAGACCCAGTACTTC

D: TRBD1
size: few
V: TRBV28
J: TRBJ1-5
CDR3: CASSLTDRASNQPQHF
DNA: TGTGCCAGCAGCCTTACAGACAGGGCTAGCAATCAGCCCCAGCATTTT

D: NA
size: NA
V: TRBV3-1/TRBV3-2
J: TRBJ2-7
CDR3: CASSQPDGAPYEQYF
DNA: TGTGCCAGCAGCCAACCAGACGGAGCCCCCTACGAGCAGTACTTC

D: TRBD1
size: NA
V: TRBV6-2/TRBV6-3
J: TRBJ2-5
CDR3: CASSNRDRVLETQYF
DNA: TGTGCCAGCAGTAACCGGGACAGGGTGCTTGAGACCCAGTACTTC

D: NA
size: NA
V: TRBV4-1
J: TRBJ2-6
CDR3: CASSQDWRGLTGANVLTF
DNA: TGCGCCAGCAGCCAAGATTGGAGGGGGCTGACTGGGGCCAACGTCCTGACTTTC

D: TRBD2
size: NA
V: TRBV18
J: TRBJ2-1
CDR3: CASSPPLGLAGEQFF
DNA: TGTGCCAGCTCACCACCGCTGGGACTAGCAGGGGAGCAGTTCTTC

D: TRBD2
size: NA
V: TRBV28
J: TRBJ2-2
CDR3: CASSLWTSGSTGELFF
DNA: TGTGCCAGCAGTTTATGGACTAGCGGGAGCACCGGGGAGCTGTTTTTT

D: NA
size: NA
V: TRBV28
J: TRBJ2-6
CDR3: CASSFAGSPSGANVLTF
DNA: TGTGCCAGCAGTTTCGCGGGGTCCCCCTCTGGGGCCAACGTCCTGACTTTC

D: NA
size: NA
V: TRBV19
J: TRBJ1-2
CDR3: CATSRGMDLSYTF
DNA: TGTGCCACCTCCCGGGGGATGGATTTAAGCTACACCTTC

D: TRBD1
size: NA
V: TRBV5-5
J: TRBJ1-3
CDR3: CASSEGQFSGNTIYF
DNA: TGTGCCAGCAGCGAGGGACAGTTCTCTGGAAACACCATATATTTT